This TCR beta chain was observed in a study of blood T cells in healthy people across ages. Ten or more counts support this clonotype. Its target is unknown. The study's findings and limits: Comparison with aged donors showed that long-lived donors had more naive CD4+ cells and higher diversity.

The use of a sample-barcoded 5' primer and a J-beta primer mix characterized a second PCR of roughly 7 to 12 cycles. TCRdb independently ran MiXCR on the 5' RACE reads; one entry per CDR3 protein. The repertoire holds about a million distinct CDR3 sequences, with about 44% as singletons. With 6 bases clipped from V and 5 bases from J, the junction kept 8 bases outside the gene matches. This CDR3 spans 14 amino acids. In germline, CDR1 is SGHRS, CDR2 YFSETQ. This chain links TRBV5-1 with TRBJ2-1; TRBD2 matches 7 bases. The TCR sequence derives from a young man in good health. Sequenced input: blood. As DNA, the CDR3 is TGCGCCAGCAAGGTCGGGGGGACTCACAATGAGCAGTTCTTC. This codes for CASKVGGTHNEQFF.